This TCR beta chain is from a study of T cell responses to AZD1222 COVID-19 vaccine. The study, taken as a whole, reports: Repertoire sampling occurred only after the peak T cell response. The study found vaccine-associated CD4 TCRs spanning spike, dominant at 160-218 and 743-854.

Clones were sequenced by immunoSEQ multiplex PCR, and TCRdb holds only the in-frame ones, with some missing. The table records more than 95,000 clones, around 86% of them present only once. Of note for this clone: Its antigen is still unknown.

Material: peripheral blood, obtained 28 days after the second dose of the MenACWY control vaccine. This sequence was found in an adult who received the MenACWY meningococcal vaccine as a control.

The CDR3 loop reads CASRTGNRLDYGYTF. CDR3 coding DNA: TGTGCCAGTAGGACAGGGAACCGGCTAGACTATGGCTACACCTTC. J is TRBJ1-2 and V is TRBV19; 7 positions agree with TRBD1. Trimming at V came to 6 bases and at J to 3 bases, leaving 10 bases not matched to a gene. CDR3 size: 15 residues. From germline, CDR1 is LNHDA and CDR2 SQIVND (reference sequence).